This is a list of T cell receptor beta chains from one sample in a study of blood T cell repertoires in COVID-19. The method was immunoSEQ multiplex PCR; TCRdb's version includes in-frame clones alone and lacks a portion of them. This table holds 150,000 or so clones, more than 75% found once. The sample was peripheral blood. These receptors were taken from an older woman with COVID-19, enrolled during active disease. Both conserved end residues are part of each CDR3. The order of the fields is V gene, J gene, D gene, clone size, CDR3 DNA, CDR3 protein. The D gene is left open where the match is weak. Part of the rows lack a size; the others show once, few, many or a class for expanded clones.

TRBV18,TRBJ2-5,NA,once,TGTGCCAGCTCCCGGGGAAATCGAGAGACCCAGTACTTC,CASSRGNRETQYF
TRBV7-2,TRBJ2-1,NA,NA,TGTGCCAGCAGCTTGAGGCGCAACAATGAGCAGTTCTTC,CASSLRRNNEQFF
TRBV5-1,TRBJ2-5,TRBD1,NA,TGCGCCAGCAGAAAAGGACAGGGACAGTACCAAGAGACCCAGTACTTC,CASRKGQGQYQETQYF
TRBV7-2,TRBJ2-7,NA,NA,TGTGCCAGCAGCCCCGGGACTGTTTCCTACGAGCAGTACTTC,CASSPGTVSYEQYF
TRBV4-1,TRBJ1-2,TRBD1,few,TGCGCCAGCAGCCAAGAGGGACAGGCCGCTAACTATGGCTACACCTTC,CASSQEGQAANYGYTF
TRBV6-5,TRBJ2-5,NA,NA,TGTGCCAGCGGTTTGACCGGGGGGCGGGAGACCCAGTACTTC,CASGLTGGRETQYF
TRBV28,TRBJ2-4,NA,NA,TGTGCCAGCACTATCGATCGGAACAGCCTAAACATTCAGTACTTC,CASTIDRNSLNIQYF
TRBV30,TRBJ1-6,NA,few,TGTGCCTGGAGTGTTGGGAGGGACCGCTCCTATAATTCACCCCTCCACTTT,CAWSVGRDRSYNSPLHF
TRBV14,TRBJ1-3,NA,NA,TGTGCCAGCAGCCGAGTCCTGGGCAGCACTGGAAACACCATATATTTT,CASSRVLGSTGNTIYF
TRBV19,TRBJ2-2,TRBD1,few,TGTGCCGGAAGAGGACAGGGGTACACCGGGGAGCTGTTTTTT,CAGRGQGYTGELFF
TRBV27,TRBJ2-3,TRBD2,NA,TGTGCCAGCAGTGAGCGGGGGGGCCGGTTGGGAGATACGCAGTATTTT,CASSERGGRLGDTQYF
TRBV12-3/TRBV12-4,TRBJ2-7,NA,NA,TGTGCCAGCAGTTTCGGGGGAGGCGAGCAGTACTTC,CASSFGGGEQYF
TRBV28,TRBJ2-3,NA,once,TGTGCCAGCAGACCGCGGGACACAGATACGCAGTATTTT,CASRPRDTDTQYF
TRBV4-2,TRBJ2-5,TRBD2,NA,TGTGCCAGCAGCCATTCGCGGGGGGGCGGCCGAGAGACCCAGTACTTC,CASSHSRGGGRETQYF
TRBV7-2,TRBJ1-3,NA,NA,TGTGCCAGCAGCCTCGACGGGGGATATGGAAACACCATATATTTT,CASSLDGGYGNTIYF
TRBV29-1,TRBJ2-7,TRBD1,few,TGCAGCGCCTCCGTTGGACAGGGTCCTACGAAGCAGTACTTC,CSASVGQGPTKQYF
TRBV7-2,TRBJ2-7,NA,NA,TGTGCCAGCAGCCCCATGCTAGGGGGACCCTACGAGCAGTACTTC,CASSPMLGGPYEQYF
TRBV5-5,TRBJ1-3,TRBD1,NA,TGTGCCAGCAGCTTGGGGCAGGGGGGATCTGGAAACACCATATATTTT,CASSLGQGGSGNTIYF
TRBV28,TRBJ2-7,NA,NA,TGTGCCAGCAGTTTAGAGGCGGAGCAGTACTTC,CASSLEAEQYF
TRBV19,TRBJ2-1,TRBD2,NA,TGTGCCAGTAGGAGACTAGCGGGGGGGCGAGACAATGAGCAGTTCTTC,CASRRLAGGRDNEQFF
TRBV19,TRBJ1-5,NA,NA,TGTGCCAGTAGTACCTCCCGAGGGCTTGGCAATCAGCCCCAGCATTTT,CASSTSRGLGNQPQHF
TRBV5-1,TRBJ1-6,NA,NA,TGCGCCAGCAGCTTGGCTACAGGGAGCGAGTCACCCCTCCACTTT,CASSLATGSESPLHF
TRBV3-1/TRBV3-2,TRBJ1-6,NA,NA,TGTGCCAGCAGCCAGCGCAGGGGCAATTCACCCCTCCACTTT,CASSQRRGNSPLHF
TRBV4-2,TRBJ1-1,NA,NA,TGTGCCAGCAGCCGGGACTCCCTGGGCACTGAAGCTTTCTTT,CASSRDSLGTEAFF
TRBV15,TRBJ2-2,NA,NA,TGTGCCACCAGCAGGCCGACCGGGACACTCAACACCGGGGAGCTGTTTTTT,CATSRPTGTLNTGELFF
TRBV12-3/TRBV12-4,TRBJ1-2,NA,NA,TGTGCCAGCAGGGAGGACAGCCACTATGGCTACACCTTC,CASREDSHYGYTF
TRBV5-1,TRBJ2-7,TRBD1,NA,TGCGCCAGCAGCCACGGGACAGGGCCATTCGAGCAGTACTTC,CASSHGTGPFEQYF
TRBV5-1,TRBJ1-1,NA,once,TGCGCCAGCAGCTTGGGAGGGCGGGCGAACACTGAAGCTTTCTTT,CASSLGGRANTEAFF
TRBV9,TRBJ2-2,NA,NA,TGTGCCAGCAGCGTAGGCCTAGCGAACACCGGGGAGCTGTTTTTT,CASSVGLANTGELFF
TRBV7-3,TRBJ2-6,TRBD1,NA,TGTGCCAGCAGCCCCGGGACAGGGGGTACTCCTGGGGCCAACGTCCTGACTTTC,CASSPGTGGTPGANVLTF
TRBV18,TRBJ1-2,NA,NA,TGTGCCAGCTCACCCCCGGGACTCCCACGGGGGAACTATGGCTACACCTTC,CASSPPGLPRGNYGYTF
TRBV24-1,TRBJ1-5,NA,NA,TGTGCCACCAGTGGGGCAAACAATCAGCCCCAGCATTTT,CATSGANNQPQHF
TRBV9,TRBJ2-1,NA,NA,TGTGCCAGCAGCGTAGACTGGGGCGGCTACAATGAGCAGTTCTTC,CASSVDWGGYNEQFF
TRBV7-8,TRBJ2-1,TRBD1,NA,TGTGCCAGCAGCAAGAATATAGGACAGGGGGCGAGAAATGAGCAGTTCTTC,CASSKNIGQGARNEQFF
TRBV5-1,TRBJ1-1,TRBD1,NA,TGCGCCAGCAGCCAGGGACAGAAGTTTGAAGCTTTCTTT,CASSQGQKFEAFF
TRBV7-2,TRBJ2-7,TRBD1,NA,TGTGCCAGCAGCTTAGGGACAGGCTTCTCCTACGAGCAGTACTTC,CASSLGTGFSYEQYF
TRBV2,TRBJ1-1,NA,NA,TGTGCCAGCAGTTCACTAGAGAACACTGAAGCTTTCTTT,CASSSLENTEAFF
TRBV7-2,TRBJ1-4,NA,NA,TGTGCCAGCAGCGGAACAGGGACAACTAATGAAAAACTGTTTTTT,CASSGTGTTNEKLFF
TRBV7-2,TRBJ2-7,NA,NA,TGTGCCAGCAGCCCAACCCAGGGGAAGCACTCCGAGCAGTACTTC,CASSPTQGKHSEQYF
TRBV5-1,TRBJ2-1,NA,NA,TGCGCCAGCACGCCCTTGGGGGGGCCTTCCTACAATGAGCAGTTCTTC,CASTPLGGPSYNEQFF
TRBV6-5,TRBJ1-6,NA,NA,TGTGCCAGCACCCGGCAGGACAGTCGAAATTCACCCCTCCACTTT,CASTRQDSRNSPLHF
TRBV28,TRBJ1-1,NA,once,TGTGCCAGCAGTCCCGTCCACAGGGTTCCGAACACTGAAGCTTTCTTT,CASSPVHRVPNTEAFF
TRBV19,TRBJ1-1,TRBD1,once,TGTGCCAGTAGCTTCGTTTCCACAGGGGGCGCGGGGATATTT,CASSFVSTGGAGIF
TRBV4-1,TRBJ1-5,TRBD1,NA,TGCGCCAGCAGCCAGGACAGGGACCGCGGCAATCAGCCCCAGCATTTT,CASSQDRDRGNQPQHF
TRBV4-2,TRBJ2-3,TRBD1,NA,TGTGCCAGCAGCCAAGGCCCGAGGGGGCCTACAGATACGCAGTATTTT,CASSQGPRGPTDTQYF
TRBV7-8,TRBJ1-2,TRBD1,NA,TGTGCCAGCAGCTTAAGAAGTGGGACAGGCTTAGGCTACACCTTC,CASSLRSGTGLGYTF
TRBV6-2/TRBV6-3,TRBJ2-7,NA,NA,TGTGCCAGCAGTTACTCGAGTACCCGCTTGGACGAGCAGTACTTC,CASSYSSTRLDEQYF
TRBV4-1,TRBJ1-2,TRBD1,NA,TGCGCCAGCAGCCAAGAAAGGGGTCTGACAGGGCCTCGTGATGGCTACACCTTC,CASSQERGLTGPRDGYTF
TRBV4-1,TRBJ2-3,TRBD2,NA,TGCGCCAGCAGCCAAGGTCTAGCGGGGTATGCTGATACGCAGTATTTT,CASSQGLAGYADTQYF
TRBV29-1,TRBJ1-2,NA,NA,TGCAGCGTTGACGGGGTAGGCTACACCTTC,CSVDGVGYTF
TRBV4-3,TRBJ1-6,NA,NA,TGCGCCAGCAGCCCCCAGGCCGATTCACCCCTCCACTTT,CASSPQADSPLHF
TRBV30,TRBJ2-5,TRBD2,NA,TGTGCCTGGAGTGTACTAGAGGGGAGGGGAACCCAGTACTTC,CAWSVLEGRGTQYF
TRBV30,TRBJ2-3,NA,NA,TGTGCCTGGAGTGGAGCAGGGCCAGGGGCAGATACGCAGTATTTT,CAWSGAGPGADTQYF
TRBV13,TRBJ1-1,NA,NA,TGTGCCAGCAGCGCAGTGAACACTGAAGCTTTCTTT,CASSAVNTEAFF
TRBV5-5,TRBJ1-1,NA,NA,TGTGCCAGCAGCTCGGGACTCTTGAACACTGAAGCTTTCTTT,CASSSGLLNTEAFF
TRBV24-1,TRBJ2-5,NA,few,TGTGCCACCGGTTCAACCAGGGGAATGGCGGAGACCCAGTACTTC,CATGSTRGMAETQYF
TRBV14,TRBJ1-2,NA,NA,TGTGCCAGCAGCCAAGAAAGCTGGGCAGTGTATGGCTACACCTTC,CASSQESWAVYGYTF
TRBV5-1,TRBJ2-6,NA,NA,TGCGCCAGTTCGCTCATGCGCCCTGGGGCCAACGTCCTGACTTTC,CASSLMRPGANVLTF
TRBV27,TRBJ1-4,NA,NA,TGTGCCAGCAGTTTCGGGGGGGTTAGTGAAAAACTGTTTTTT,CASSFGGVSEKLFF